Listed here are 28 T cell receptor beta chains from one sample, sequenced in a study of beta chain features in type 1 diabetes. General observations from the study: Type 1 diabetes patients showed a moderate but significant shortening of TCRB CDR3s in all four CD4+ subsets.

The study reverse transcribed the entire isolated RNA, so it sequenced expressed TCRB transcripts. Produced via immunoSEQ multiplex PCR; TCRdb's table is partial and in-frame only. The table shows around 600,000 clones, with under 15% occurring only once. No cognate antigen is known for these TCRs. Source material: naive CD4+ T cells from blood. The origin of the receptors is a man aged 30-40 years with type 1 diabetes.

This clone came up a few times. CDR3 region: CASGFRVQDTQYF. Here the CDR3 DNA reads TGTGCCAGCGGATTCAGGGTGCAAGATACGCAGTATTTT. This chain uses TRBV2 with TRBJ2-3, with a weak D call TRBD1 (5 bases). Germline CDR1 reads SNHLY; CDR2 reads FYNNEI. Trimming left V 8 bases short and J 5 bases short, with 14 bases between. The CDR3 runs to 13 residues.

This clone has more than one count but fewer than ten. CDR3 nucleotides: TGCGCCAGCAGGGGCTTATACACCGGGGAGCTGTTTTTT. This sequence encodes CASRGLYTGELFF. V is TRBV10-2 and J is TRBJ2-2; D not certain. Germline lookup yields CDR1 WSHSY and CDR2 SAAADI. With 6 bases removed from V and 3 bases from J, the gap between germline ends came to 8 bases. The CDR3 consists of 13 residues.

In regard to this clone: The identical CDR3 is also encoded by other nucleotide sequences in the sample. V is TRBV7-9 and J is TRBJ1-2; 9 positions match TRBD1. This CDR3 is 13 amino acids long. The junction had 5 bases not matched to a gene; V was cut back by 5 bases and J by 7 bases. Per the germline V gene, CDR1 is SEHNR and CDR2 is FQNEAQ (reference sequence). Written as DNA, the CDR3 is TGTGCCAGCAGCCCACAGGGGGCTGGTGGCTACACCTTC. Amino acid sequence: CASSPQGAGGYTF.

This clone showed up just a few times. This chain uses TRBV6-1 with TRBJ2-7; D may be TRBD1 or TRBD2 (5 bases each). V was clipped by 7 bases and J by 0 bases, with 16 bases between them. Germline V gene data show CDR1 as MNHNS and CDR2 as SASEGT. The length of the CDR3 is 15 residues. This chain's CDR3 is CASTGTSVSSYEQYF. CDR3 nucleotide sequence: TGTGCCAGCACCGGGACGTCCGTGAGCTCCTACGAGCAGTACTTC.

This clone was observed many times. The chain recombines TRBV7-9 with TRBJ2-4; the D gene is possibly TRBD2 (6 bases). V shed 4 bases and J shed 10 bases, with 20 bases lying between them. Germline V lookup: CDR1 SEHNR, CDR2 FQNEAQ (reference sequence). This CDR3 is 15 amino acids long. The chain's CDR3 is CASSSPGGPPWIQYF. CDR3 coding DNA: TGTGCCAGCAGCTCCCCCGGGGGTCCTCCGTGGATTCAGTACTTC.

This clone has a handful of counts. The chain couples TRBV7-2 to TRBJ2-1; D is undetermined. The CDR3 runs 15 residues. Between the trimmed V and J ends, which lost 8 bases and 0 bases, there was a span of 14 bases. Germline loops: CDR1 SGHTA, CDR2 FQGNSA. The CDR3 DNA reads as TGTGCCAGCTCCATAGAGGCGAGCTCCTACAATGAGCAGTTCTTC. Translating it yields CASSIEASSYNEQFF.

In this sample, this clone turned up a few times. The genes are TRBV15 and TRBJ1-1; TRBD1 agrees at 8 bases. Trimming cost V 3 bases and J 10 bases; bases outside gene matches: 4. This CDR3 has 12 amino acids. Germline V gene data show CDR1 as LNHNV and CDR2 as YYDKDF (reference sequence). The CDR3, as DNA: TGTGCCACCAGCAGGGCACAGGGGGGAGCTTTCTTT. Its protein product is CATSRAQGGAFF.

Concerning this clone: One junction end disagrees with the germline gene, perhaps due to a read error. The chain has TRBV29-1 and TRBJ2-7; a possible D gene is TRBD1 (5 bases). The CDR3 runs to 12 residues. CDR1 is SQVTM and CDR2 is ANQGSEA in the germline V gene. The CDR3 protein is CSVEDLDSKHNF. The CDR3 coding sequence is TGCAGCGTTGAAGATCTAGACAGTAAGCACAATTTC.

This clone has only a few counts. This CDR3 reads CATSRERQGQPQHF. The CDR3 nucleotides are TGTGCCACCAGCAGAGAGCGGCAGGGTCAGCCCCAGCATTTT. V usage is TRBV15 and J usage is TRBJ1-5, with D perhaps matching TRBD1 (5 bases). Germline V gene data show CDR1 as LNHNV and CDR2 as YYDKDF (reference sequence). The CDR3 is 14 amino acids. The ends were cut back, 0 bases at V and 6 bases at J, with 9 bases in the middle.

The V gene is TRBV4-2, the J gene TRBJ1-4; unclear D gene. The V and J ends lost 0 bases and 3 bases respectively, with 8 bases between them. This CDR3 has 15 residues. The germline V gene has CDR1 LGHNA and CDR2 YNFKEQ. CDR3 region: CASSQDVGSNEKLFF. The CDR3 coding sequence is TGTGCCAGCAGCCAAGATGTCGGGTCTAATGAAAAACTGTTTTTT.

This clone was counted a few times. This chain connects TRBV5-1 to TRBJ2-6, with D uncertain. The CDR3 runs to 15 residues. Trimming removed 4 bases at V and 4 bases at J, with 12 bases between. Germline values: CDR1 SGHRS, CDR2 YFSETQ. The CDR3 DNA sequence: TGCGCCAGCAGCGCCGACTTGGAAGGGGCCAACGTCCTGACTTTC. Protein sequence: CASSADLEGANVLTF.

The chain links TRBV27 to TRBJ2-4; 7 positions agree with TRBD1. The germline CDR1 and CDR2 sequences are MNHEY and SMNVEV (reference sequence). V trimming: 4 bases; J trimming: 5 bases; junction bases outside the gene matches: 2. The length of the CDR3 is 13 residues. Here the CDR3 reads CASSYGTENIQYF. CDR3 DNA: TGTGCCAGCAGTTATGGGACAGAAAACATTCAGTACTTC.

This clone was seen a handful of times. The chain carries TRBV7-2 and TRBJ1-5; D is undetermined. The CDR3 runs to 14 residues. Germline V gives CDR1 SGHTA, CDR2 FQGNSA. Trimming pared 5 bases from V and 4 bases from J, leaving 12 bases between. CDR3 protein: CASSPGSFNQPQHF. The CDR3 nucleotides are TGTGCCAGCAGCCCCGGAAGTTTTAATCAGCCCCAGCATTTT.

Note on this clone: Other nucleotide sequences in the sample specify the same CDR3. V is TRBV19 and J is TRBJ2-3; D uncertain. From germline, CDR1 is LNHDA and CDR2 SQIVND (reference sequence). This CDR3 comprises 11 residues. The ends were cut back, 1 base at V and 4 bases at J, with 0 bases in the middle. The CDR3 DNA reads TGTGCCAGTAGTATAGCAGATACGCAGTATTTT. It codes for CASSIADTQYF.

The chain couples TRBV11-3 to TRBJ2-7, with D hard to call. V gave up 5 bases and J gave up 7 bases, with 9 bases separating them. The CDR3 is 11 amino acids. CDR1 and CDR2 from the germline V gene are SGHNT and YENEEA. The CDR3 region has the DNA TGTGCCAGCAGCAGTCCTTGGGAGCAGTACTTC. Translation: CASSSPWEQYF. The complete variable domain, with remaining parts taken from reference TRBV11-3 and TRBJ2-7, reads EAGVVQSPRYKIIEKKQPVAFWCNPISGHNTLYWYLQNLGQGPELLIRYENEEAVDDSQLPKDRFSAERLKGVDSTLKIQPAELGDSAVYLCASSSPWEQYFGPGTRLTVT.

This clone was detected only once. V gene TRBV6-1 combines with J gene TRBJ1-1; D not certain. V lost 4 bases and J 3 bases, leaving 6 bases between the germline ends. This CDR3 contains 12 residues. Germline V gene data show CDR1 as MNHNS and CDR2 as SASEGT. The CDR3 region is CASSVGDTEAFF. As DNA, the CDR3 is TGTGCCAGCAGTGTGGGTGACACTGAAGCTTTCTTT.

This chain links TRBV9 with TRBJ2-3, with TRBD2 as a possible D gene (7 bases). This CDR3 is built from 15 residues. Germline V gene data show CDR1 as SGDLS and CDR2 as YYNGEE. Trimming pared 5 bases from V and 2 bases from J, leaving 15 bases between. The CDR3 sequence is CASSTGGNLTDTQYF. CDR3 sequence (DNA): TGTGCCAGCAGTACGGGGGGCAACCTCACAGATACGCAGTATTTT.

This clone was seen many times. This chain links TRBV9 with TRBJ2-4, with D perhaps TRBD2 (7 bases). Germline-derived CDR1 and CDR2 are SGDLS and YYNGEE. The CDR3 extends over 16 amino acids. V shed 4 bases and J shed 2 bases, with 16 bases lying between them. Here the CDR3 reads CASSPEGGRPKNIQYF. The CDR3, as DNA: TGTGCCAGCAGCCCTGAGGGGGGGCGGCCCAAAAACATTCAGTACTTC.

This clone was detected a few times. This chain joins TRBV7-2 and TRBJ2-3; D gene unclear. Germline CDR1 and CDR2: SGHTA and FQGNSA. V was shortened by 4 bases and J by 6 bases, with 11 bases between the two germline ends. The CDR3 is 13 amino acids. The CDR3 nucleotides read TGTGCCAGCAGCTACCGAAGAGCGGATACGCAGTATTTT. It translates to CASSYRRADTQYF.

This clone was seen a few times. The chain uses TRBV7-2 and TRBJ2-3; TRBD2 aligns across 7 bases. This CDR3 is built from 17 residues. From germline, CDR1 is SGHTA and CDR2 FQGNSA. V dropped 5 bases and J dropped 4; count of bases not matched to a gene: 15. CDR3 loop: CASSPRAAARGADTQYF. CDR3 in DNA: TGTGCCAGCAGCCCTAGGGCGGCCGCACGGGGGGCAGATACGCAGTATTTT.

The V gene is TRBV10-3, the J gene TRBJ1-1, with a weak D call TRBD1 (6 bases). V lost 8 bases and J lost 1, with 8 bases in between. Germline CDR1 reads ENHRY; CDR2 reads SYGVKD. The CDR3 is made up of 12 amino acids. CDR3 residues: CAIQGTNTEAFF. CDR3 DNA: TGTGCCATCCAGGGGACGAACACTGAAGCTTTCTTT.

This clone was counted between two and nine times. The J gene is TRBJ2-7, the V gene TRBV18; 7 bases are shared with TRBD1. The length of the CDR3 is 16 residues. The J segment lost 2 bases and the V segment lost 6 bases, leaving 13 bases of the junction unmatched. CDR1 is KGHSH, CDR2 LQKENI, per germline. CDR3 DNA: TGTGCCAGCTCCCACGGGACAGACCTCTCGACCTACGAGCAGTACTTC. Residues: CASSHGTDLSTYEQYF.

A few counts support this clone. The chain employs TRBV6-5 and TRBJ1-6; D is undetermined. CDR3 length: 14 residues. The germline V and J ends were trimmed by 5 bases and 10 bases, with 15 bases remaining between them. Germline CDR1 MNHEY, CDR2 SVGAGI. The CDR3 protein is CASSPRQEVSPLHF. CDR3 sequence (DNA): TGTGCCAGCAGTCCCCGCCAGGAGGTGTCACCCCTCCACTTT.

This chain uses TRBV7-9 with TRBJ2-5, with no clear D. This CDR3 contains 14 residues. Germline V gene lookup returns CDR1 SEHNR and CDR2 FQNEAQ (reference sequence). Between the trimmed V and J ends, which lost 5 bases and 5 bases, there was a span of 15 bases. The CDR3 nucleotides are TGTGCCAGCAGCCGATATGAGCGTGGCGAGACCCAGTACTTC. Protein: CASSRYERGETQYF.

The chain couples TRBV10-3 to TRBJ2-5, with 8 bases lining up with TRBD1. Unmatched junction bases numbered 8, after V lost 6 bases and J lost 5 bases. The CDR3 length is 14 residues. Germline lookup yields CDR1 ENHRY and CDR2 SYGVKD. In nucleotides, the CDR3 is TGTGCCATCAGGGAGACAGGGGATGGCGAGACCCAGTACTTC. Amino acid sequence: CAIRETGDGETQYF.

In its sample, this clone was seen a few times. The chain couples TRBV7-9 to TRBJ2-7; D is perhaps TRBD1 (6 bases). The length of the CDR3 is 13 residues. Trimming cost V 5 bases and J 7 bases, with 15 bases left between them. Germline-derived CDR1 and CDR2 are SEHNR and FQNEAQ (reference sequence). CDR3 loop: CASSMTGSGEQYF. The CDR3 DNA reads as TGTGCCAGCAGCATGACAGGTTCAGGGGAGCAGTACTTC.

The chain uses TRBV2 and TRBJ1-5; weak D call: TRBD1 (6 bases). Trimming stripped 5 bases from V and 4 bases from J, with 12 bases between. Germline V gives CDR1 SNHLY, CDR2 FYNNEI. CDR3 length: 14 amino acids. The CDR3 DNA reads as TGTGCCAGCAGTAGTACAGGGAGAAATCAGCCCCAGCATTTT. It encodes CASSSTGRNQPQHF.

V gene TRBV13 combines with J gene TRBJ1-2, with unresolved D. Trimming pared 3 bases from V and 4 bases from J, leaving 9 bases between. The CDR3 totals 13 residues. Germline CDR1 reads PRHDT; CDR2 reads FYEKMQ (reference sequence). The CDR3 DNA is TGTGCCAGCAGCTTCCCGAACGTCTATGGCTACACCTTC. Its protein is CASSFPNVYGYTF.